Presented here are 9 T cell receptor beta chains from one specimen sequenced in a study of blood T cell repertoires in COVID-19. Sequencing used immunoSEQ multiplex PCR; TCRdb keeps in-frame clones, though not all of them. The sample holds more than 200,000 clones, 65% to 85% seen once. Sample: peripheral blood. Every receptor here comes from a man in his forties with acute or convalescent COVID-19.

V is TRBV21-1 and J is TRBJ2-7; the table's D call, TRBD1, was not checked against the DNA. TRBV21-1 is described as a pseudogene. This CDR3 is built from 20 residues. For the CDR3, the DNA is TGTGCCAGCAGCAAAGTGGAGGGACAGGGGCCCAAGCGGGGGTACTACGAGCAGTACTTC. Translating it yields CASSKVEGQGPKRGYYEQYF.

For the CDR3, the DNA is TGTGCCAGCAGCGGAGGAGTTCATACAACTAATGAAAAACTGTTTTTT. Protein product: CASSGGVHTTNEKLFF. V usage is TRBV7-9 and J usage is TRBJ1-4; D uncertain. This CDR3 contains 16 residues. V lost 5 bases and J 0 bases, leaving 13 bases between the germline ends. Germline V CDR1 and CDR2: SEHNR, FQNEAQ (reference sequence).

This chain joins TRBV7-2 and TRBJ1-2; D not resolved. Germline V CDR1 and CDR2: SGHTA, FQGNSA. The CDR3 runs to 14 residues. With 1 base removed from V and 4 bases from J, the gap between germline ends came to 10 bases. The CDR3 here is CASSLGREAYGYTF. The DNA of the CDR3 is TGTGCCAGCAGCTTAGGGAGGGAAGCCTATGGCTACACCTTC.

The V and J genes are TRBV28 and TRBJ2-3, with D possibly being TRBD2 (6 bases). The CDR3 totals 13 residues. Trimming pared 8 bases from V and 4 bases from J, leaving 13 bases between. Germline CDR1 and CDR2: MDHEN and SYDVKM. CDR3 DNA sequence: TGTGCCAGCTGGGACTTTAAAGCAGATACGCAGTATTTT. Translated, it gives CASWDFKADTQYF.

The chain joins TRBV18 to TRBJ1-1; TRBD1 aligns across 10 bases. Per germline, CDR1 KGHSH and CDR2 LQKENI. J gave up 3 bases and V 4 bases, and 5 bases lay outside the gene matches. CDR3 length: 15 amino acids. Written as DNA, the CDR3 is TGTGCCAGCTCACAAAGGGACAGGGGTGACACTGAAGCTTTCTTT. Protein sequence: CASSQRDRGDTEAFF.

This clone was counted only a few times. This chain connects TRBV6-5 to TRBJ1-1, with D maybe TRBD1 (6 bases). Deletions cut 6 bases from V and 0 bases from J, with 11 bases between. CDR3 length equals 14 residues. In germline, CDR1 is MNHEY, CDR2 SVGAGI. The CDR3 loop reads CASRDGQMNTEAFF. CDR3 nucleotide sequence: TGTGCCAGCAGAGACGGACAGATGAACACTGAAGCTTTCTTT.

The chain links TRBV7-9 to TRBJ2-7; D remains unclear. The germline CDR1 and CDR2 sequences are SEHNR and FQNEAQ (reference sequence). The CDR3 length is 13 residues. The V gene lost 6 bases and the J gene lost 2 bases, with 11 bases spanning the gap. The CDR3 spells CASSPDWTYEQYF. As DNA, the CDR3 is TGTGCCAGCAGTCCAGACTGGACCTACGAGCAGTACTTC.

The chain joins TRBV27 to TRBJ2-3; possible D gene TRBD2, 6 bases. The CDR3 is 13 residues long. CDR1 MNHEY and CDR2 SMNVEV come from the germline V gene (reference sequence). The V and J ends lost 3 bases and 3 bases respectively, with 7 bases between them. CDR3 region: CASSFGGTDTQYF. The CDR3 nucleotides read TGTGCCAGCAGTTTTGGGGGGACAGATACGCAGTATTTT.

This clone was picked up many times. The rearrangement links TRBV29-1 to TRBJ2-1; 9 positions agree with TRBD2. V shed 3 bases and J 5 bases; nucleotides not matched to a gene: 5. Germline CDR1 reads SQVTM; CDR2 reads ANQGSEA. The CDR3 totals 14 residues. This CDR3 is CSVDSSGVHNEQFF. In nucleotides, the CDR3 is TGCAGCGTTGATTCTAGCGGGGTCCACAATGAGCAGTTCTTC.